The present entry profiles one T cell receptor (beta chain) with its context. This entry belongs to a study of shared clonotypes between healthy human individuals. Assay runs were performed at deep level. On sorted subsets, replicate PCRs used approximately 190 ng DNA, or 25,000 to 35,000 T cell genomes. The method was immunoSEQ multiplex PCR; TCRdb's version includes in-frame clones alone and lacks a portion of them. The sample contains approximately 2,000,000 clones, around 90% of which appear only once. The material sequenced was naive CD4+ T cells from PBMCs. Subset denoted: CD45RA+ positively selected. This receptor was identified in a man aged 18 to 30 in good health. Some clones in this sample may be carry-over from other donors' samples.

CDR3 amino acids: CAWSVPGYTEAFF. CDR3 DNA sequence: TGTGCCTGGAGTGTTCCGGGGTACACTGAAGCTTTCTTT. V is TRBV30 and J is TRBJ1-1; D unresolved. Germline CDR1 reads GTSNPN; CDR2 reads SVGIG (reference sequence). The CDR3 is 13 amino acids. Trimming removed 0 bases at V and 3 bases at J, with 8 bases between.